These 27 T cell receptor beta chains were sequenced from one sample in a study of blood T cell repertoires in COVID-19. The table came from immunoSEQ multiplex PCR; TCRdb's copy has only in-frame clones and leaves some out. Of roughly 90,000 clones listed, approximately 90% are singletons. The source material was peripheral blood. Receptors originate from a man aged 50 to 60 with acute or convalescent COVID-19.

The sample holds a few counts of this clone. The chain employs TRBV19 and TRBJ1-6; no reliable D call. CDR1 and CDR2 from the germline V gene are LNHDA and SQIVND (reference sequence). Trimming shortened V by 2 bases and J by 5 bases, and 10 bases separated the two germline ends. The CDR3 has 15 amino acids. In DNA, the CDR3 is TGTGCCAGTAGTATACAGGTGCTTAATAATTCACCCCTCCACTTT. Translation gives CASSIQVLNNSPLHF.

The sample holds a few counts of this clone. The chain couples TRBV7-9 to TRBJ1-2; the D is unclear. The CDR3 contains 14 residues. The V gene's germline CDR1 is SEHNR and CDR2 FQNEAQ (reference sequence). Trimming pared 4 bases from V and 0 bases from J, leaving 9 bases between. The CDR3 nucleotides read TGTGCCAGCAGCTCCGCCGGGACTAACTATGGCTACACCTTC. Protein sequence: CASSSAGTNYGYTF. Full variable domain (remainder filled in from reference TRBV7-9 and TRBJ1-2): DTGVSQNPRHKITKRGQNVTFRCDPISEHNRLYWYRQTLGQGPEFLTYFQNEAQLEKSRLLSDRFSAERPKGSFSTLEIQRTEQGDSAMYLCASSSAGTNYGYTFGSGTRLTVV.

The chain combines TRBV11-2 with TRBJ1-1; tentative D call: TRBD1 (6 bases). The CDR3 is made up of 13 amino acids. Germline V gene sequence: CDR1 SGHAT, CDR2 FQNNGV. V was pared by 4 bases and J by 5 bases, with 11 bases between. The DNA for the CDR3 is TGTGCCAGCAGCTCTAAGAGGGGGACTGAAGCTTTCTTT. Its translation is CASSSKRGTEAFF.

The V gene is TRBV28, the J gene TRBJ1-4; 9 bases are shared with TRBD1. J lost 8 bases, V lost 6 bases, and 19 bases had no gene match. The germline V gene has CDR1 MDHEN and CDR2 SYDVKM. The CDR3 runs 18 residues. CDR3 protein: CASSLGSDRGYRAEKLFF. Written as DNA, the CDR3 is TGTGCCAGCAGCTTAGGGTCGGACAGGGGATACAGAGCGGAAAAACTGTTTTTT.

This sequence joins TRBV7-3 and TRBJ2-3; unclear D gene. CDR3 length: 15 residues. Germline CDR1 is SGHTA and CDR2 is FQGTGA. V was trimmed by 5 bases and J by 3 bases, leaving 15 bases between them. CDR3 coding DNA: TGTGCCAGCAGCGCGGTTGGAACATCGACAGATACGCAGTATTTT. This gives the protein CASSAVGTSTDTQYF.

This clone was recorded once. V is TRBV28 and J is TRBJ1-2, with D tentatively TRBD1 (6 bases). The V end was cut by 2 bases, the J end by 3 bases, with 10 bases between. CDR1 and CDR2 from the germline V gene are MDHEN and SYDVKM. There are 14 residues in the CDR3. CDR3 in amino acids: CASSLGGGDYGYTF. CDR3 nucleotides: TGTGCCAGCAGTTTAGGCGGGGGCGACTATGGCTACACCTTC.

The chain joins TRBV11-1 to TRBJ1-4; the match to TRBD1 covers 7 bases. The CDR3 covers 13 residues. Per the germline V gene, CDR1 is SGHAT and CDR2 is FQDESV (reference sequence). Losses at the gene ends were 5 bases for V and 6 bases for J; bases not matched to a gene: 3. CDR3 bases: TGTGCCAGCAGCGACAGGGCGGATGAAAAACTGTTTTTT. Encoded protein: CASSDRADEKLFF.

The chain uses TRBV5-6 and TRBJ2-5; 9 positions agree with TRBD2. CDR1 SGHDT and CDR2 YYEEEE come from the germline V gene. J lost 1 base, V lost 1 base, and 5 bases had no gene match. The CDR3 is 16 residues long. The CDR3 reads CASSLITSGPQETQYF. The CDR3 nucleotides are TGTGCCAGCAGCTTGATAACTAGCGGGCCCCAAGAGACCCAGTACTTC.

The rearrangement uses TRBV7-8 and TRBJ1-5, with 11 nucleotides matching TRBD1. This CDR3 is built from 16 residues. From germline, CDR1 is SGHVS and CDR2 FQNEAQ. V shed 3 bases, J shed 7 bases, and the junction held 8 bases outside the gene matches. CDR3 loop: CASSLGDRGSRQPQHF. In DNA form, the CDR3 reads TGTGCCAGCAGCTTGGGGGACAGGGGGTCCCGGCAGCCCCAGCATTTT.

The gene calls are TRBV5-1 and TRBJ1-2, with D possibly being TRBD1 (6 bases). CDR1 and CDR2 (germline): SGHRS, YFSETQ. Trimming took off 0 bases at V and 0 bases at J, with 18 bases between the two ends. The CDR3 extends over 18 amino acids. CDR3 residues: CASSLDQGTRPSNYGYTF. DNA for the CDR3: TGCGCCAGCAGCTTGGATCAGGGGACCAGACCATCTAACTATGGCTACACCTTC. Full variable domain (rest looked up from reference TRBV5-1 and TRBJ1-2): KAGVTQTPRYLIKTRGQQVTLSCSPISGHRSVSWYQQTPGQGLQFLFEYFSETQRNKGNFPGRFSGRQFSNSRSEMNVSTLELGDSALYLCASSLDQGTRPSNYGYTFGSGTRLTVV.

This chain uses TRBV7-3 with TRBJ2-1, with D possibly TRBD2 on 5 matching bases. There are 17 residues in the CDR3. The V end lost 5 bases, the J end lost 8 bases, and 25 bases lay between the germline ends. Germline V gene lookup returns CDR1 SGHTA and CDR2 FQGTGA. The CDR3 here is CASSPRVGLAVFDEQFF. Written as DNA, the CDR3 is TGTGCCAGCAGCCCCCGAGTAGGGCTAGCTGTCTTCGATGAGCAGTTCTTC. Looking up the rest from reference TRBV7-3 and TRBJ2-1 gives the full variable domain: GAGVSQTPSNKVTEKGKYVELRCDPISGHTALYWYRQSLGQGPEFLIYFQGTGAADDSGLPNDRFFAVRPEGSVSTLKIQRTERGDSAVYLCASSPRVGLAVFDEQFFGPGTRLTVL.

V usage is TRBV4-3 and J usage is TRBJ2-2; TRBD1 might be the D (5 bases). CDR3 length: 15 residues. Trimming removed 0 bases from V and 7 bases from J, with 12 bases in between. The V gene's germline CDR1 is LGHNA and CDR2 YSLEER. CDR3 in amino acids: CASSQEQEYGGELFF. Written as DNA, the CDR3 is TGCGCCAGCAGCCAAGAACAGGAATATGGCGGGGAGCTGTTTTTT.

The chain recombines TRBV27 with TRBJ1-2; maybe TRBD1 (5 bases). Trimming stripped 7 bases from V and 4 bases from J, with 19 bases between. The germline V gene encodes CDR1 MNHEY and CDR2 SMNVEV (reference sequence). The CDR3 runs 15 residues. CDR3 in amino acids: CASTLRGGTFYGYTF. In DNA, the CDR3 is TGTGCCAGCACCCTAAGGGGAGGGACCTTCTATGGCTACACCTTC.

The V and J genes are TRBV7-2 and TRBJ1-5; a weak D match, TRBD1 (5 bases). Trimming stripped 3 bases from V and 7 bases from J, with 13 bases between. CDR3 length: 14 residues. Looked up from germline, CDR1 is SGHTA and CDR2 is FQGNSA. The CDR3, as DNA: TGTGCCAGCAGCTTCCAGGGTATCAGCCAGCCCCAGCATTTT. Its translation: CASSFQGISQPQHF. Together with reference TRBV7-2 and TRBJ1-5, the CDR3 gives the full variable domain: GAGVSQSPSNKVTEKGKDVELRCDPISGHTALYWYRQSLGQGLEFLIYFQGNSAPDKSGLPSDRFSAERTGGSVSTLTIQRTQQEDSAVYLCASSFQGISQPQHFGDGTRLSIL.

This clone was observed a handful of times. The chain is built from TRBV19 and TRBJ1-2; D possibly corresponds to TRBD1 (6 bases). Per germline, CDR1 LNHDA and CDR2 SQIVND (reference sequence). CDR3 length equals 13 residues. V was pared by 7 bases and J by 6 bases, with 15 bases between. The CDR3 loop is CASNSGGLDGYTF. CDR3 bases: TGTGCCAGTAACTCCGGGGGGCTCGATGGCTACACCTTC.

The rearrangement links TRBV27 to TRBJ1-6; D remains ambiguous. Deletions cut 2 bases from V and 10 bases from J, with 9 bases between. CDR1 MNHEY and CDR2 SMNVEV come from the germline V gene (reference sequence). CDR3 size: 13 residues. For the CDR3, the DNA is TGTGCCAGCAGTTTAGTCCCCCAATCACCCCTCCACTTT. Translation: CASSLVPQSPLHF.

The CDR3 DNA follows: TGTGCCAGCAGGAACTCACAGGGGGGTTACGAGCAGTACGTC. Encoded protein: CASRNSQGGYEQYV. This sequence joins TRBV5-8 and TRBJ2-7, with 8 nucleotides matching TRBD1. Germline V gene sequence: CDR1 SGHTS, CDR2 YDEGEE. The CDR3 sequence is 14 residues long. V shed 5 bases, J shed 4 bases, and the junction held 8 bases outside the gene matches.

The chain has TRBV6-2 or TRBV6-3 and TRBJ1-2; 7 nucleotides line up with TRBD1. This CDR3 is built from 13 residues. Germline loops: CDR1 MNHEY, CDR2 SVGEGT. The junction had 6 bases not matched to a gene; V was cut back by 5 bases and J by 6 bases. DNA of the CDR3: TGTGCCAGCAGTAGAACAGGGGTACATGGCTACACCTTC. Encoded protein: CASSRTGVHGYTF.

This clone appeared a single time. The chain joins TRBV7-9 to TRBJ1-3; tentative D call: TRBD1 (6 bases). V lost 1 base, J lost 3 bases, and 7 bases lay in between. CDR3 length: 14 amino acids. The germline CDR1 and CDR2 sequences are SEHNR and FQNEAQ (reference sequence). The CDR3 loop is CASSLGGLGNTIYF. The CDR3 region has the DNA TGTGCCAGCAGCTTAGGGGGGCTTGGAAACACCATATATTTT.

CDR3 nucleotide sequence: TGTGCTAGTGGTTTGGTAGGGGGCTTTGAGCAGTTCTTC. Its translation is CASGLVGGFEQFF. The rearrangement joins TRBV12-5 to TRBJ2-1; 7 nucleotides match TRBD1. J gave up 9 bases and V 0 bases, and 2 bases lay outside the gene matches. Per the germline V gene, CDR1 is LGHNT and CDR2 is FRNRAP. The CDR3 has 13 amino acids.

The V gene is TRBV6-5, the J gene TRBJ2-3, with D perhaps TRBD1 (6 bases). Trimming pared 6 bases from V and 5 bases from J, leaving 12 bases between. The CDR3 is made up of 13 amino acids. Germline loops: CDR1 MNHEY, CDR2 SVGAGI. The CDR3 region has the DNA TGTGCCAGCAGCCCGAGGACAGAAGATACGCAGTATTTT. It specifies CASSPRTEDTQYF.

This clone was observed a handful of times. The chain joins TRBV7-9 to TRBJ2-2; 7 bases are shared with TRBD1. Germline CDR1 is SEHNR and CDR2 is FQNEAQ (reference sequence). Trimming removed 3 bases from V and 1 base from J; junction bases left unmatched: 2. The CDR3 runs 15 residues. The CDR3 nucleotides are TGTGCCAGCAGCTTTTGGACAGGGAACACCGGGGAGCTGTTTTTT. Translating it yields CASSFWTGNTGELFF.

The chain employs TRBV30 and TRBJ1-1; D is possibly TRBD1 (5 bases). This CDR3 region has 15 residues. Between the trimmed V and J ends, which lost 4 bases and 3 bases, there was a span of 18 bases. Germline V lookup: CDR1 GTSNPN, CDR2 SVGIG (reference sequence). CDR3 sequence (DNA): TGTGCCTGGACAGCAGCCGCTTCGGGGGACACTGAAGCTTTCTTT. Translation: CAWTAAASGDTEAFF.

This clone has only one observation. The V call is TRBV28, the J call TRBJ2-7, with D tentatively TRBD2 (5 bases). Trimming took 6 bases from V and 3 from J, leaving 15 bases between them. There are 14 residues in the CDR3. In germline, CDR1 is MDHEN, CDR2 SYDVKM. Here the CDR3 reads CASRGPGWGYEQYF. CDR3 bases: TGTGCCAGCAGGGGTCCGGGGTGGGGCTACGAGCAGTACTTC.

The genes are TRBV7-9 and TRBJ2-5, with TRBD1 matching over 11 bases. Germline-derived CDR1 and CDR2 are SEHNR and FQNEAQ (reference sequence). The CDR3 is 14 residues long. The junction had 4 bases not matched to a gene; V was cut back by 5 bases and J by 5 bases. The CDR3 spells CASSRDRGYETQYF. The CDR3 DNA is TGTGCCAGCAGCCGGGACAGGGGGTACGAGACCCAGTACTTC.

The rearrangement joins TRBV19 to TRBJ2-6; D ambiguous. Per germline, CDR1 LNHDA and CDR2 SQIVND (reference sequence). Trimming took off 7 bases at V and 2 bases at J, with 12 bases between the two ends. This CDR3 region has 15 residues. CDR3 region: CASKQYTAGANVLTF. The CDR3 DNA reads as TGTGCCAGTAAACAGTATACCGCTGGGGCCAACGTCCTGACTTTC.

The V and J genes are TRBV5-6 and TRBJ2-4, with TRBD1 identical over 9 bases. Losses at the gene ends were 4 bases for V and 8 bases for J; bases not matched to a gene: 4. Germline V gene lookup returns CDR1 SGHDT and CDR2 YYEEEE. The CDR3 runs 13 residues. The CDR3 region has the DNA TGTGCCAGCAGCAGGGACAGGGCGGACATTCAGTACTTC. Encoded protein: CASSRDRADIQYF.